The subject of this entry is one T cell receptor beta chain. The data were taken from a study of monozygotic twins with inflammatory bowel disease. TCRdb re-called the 5' RACE reads and catalogs CDR3 proteins one per entry, DNA excluded. There are 350,000 to 500,000 distinct CDR3 sequences in the sample, with about 2.4% held by the top ten. This clonotype was sampled from a human donor with ulcerative colitis or Crohn's disease, or a healthy co-twin of an affected twin (not recorded which). Specimen: blood.

The CDR3 here is CASSFQQETQYF. The J gene is TRBJ2-5, the V gene TRBV5-1. The CDR3 is made up of 12 amino acids. CDR1 is SGHRS and CDR2 is YFSETQ in the germline V gene.